The 24 T cell receptor beta chains reported below all come from one sample, sequenced in a study of blood T cell repertoires in COVID-19. Generated by immunoSEQ multiplex PCR, the TCRdb table keeps only in-frame clones and is missing some. Of 230,000 or so clones listed, 80% to 90% are singletons. What was sequenced was PBMCs or T cells enriched from blood (not recorded which). The receptors were gathered from a middle-aged woman with acute COVID-19.

The chain uses TRBV7-9 and TRBJ1-2, with D possibly being TRBD1 (5 bases). The CDR3 sequence is 12 residues long. Germline assignment: CDR1 SEHNR and CDR2 FQNEAQ (reference sequence). V was cut by 8 bases and J by 8 bases, with 15 bases left in between. The CDR3 spells CASGRGDSGYTF. The CDR3 DNA follows: TGTGCCAGCGGGAGGGGAGATTCGGGCTACACCTTC.

This clone has a single count. Other nucleotide sequences from this sample produce the same CDR3. The rearrangement joins TRBV18 to TRBJ2-7, with TRBD1 matching over 9 bases. V trimming: 3 bases; J trimming: 4 bases; junction bases outside the gene matches: 7. The germline CDR1 and CDR2 sequences are KGHSH and LQKENI. The CDR3 runs to 15 residues. DNA of the CDR3: TGTGCCAGCTCACCCCCGGACAGGGGCATATACGAGCAGTACTTC. This translates into CASSPPDRGIYEQYF.

The chain links TRBV13 to TRBJ2-3, with TRBD1 as a possible D gene (6 bases). The CDR3 is 13 amino acids. Germline V gene data show CDR1 as PRHDT and CDR2 as FYEKMQ (reference sequence). V was clipped by 5 bases and J by 7 bases, with 13 bases between them. The CDR3 nucleotides read TGTGCCAGCAGCCAGGGGCAGTCCAATACGCAGTATTTT. This sequence encodes CASSQGQSNTQYF.

A word on this clone: A junction boundary mismatches the germline segment, possibly from a read error. The chain couples TRBV5-8 to TRBJ2-3, with TRBD2 identical over 11 bases. CDR3 length: 16 amino acids. Germline values: CDR1 SGHTS, CDR2 YDEGEE. The CDR3 loop reads CASRLGLAVRTDTQYF. Here the CDR3 DNA reads TGTGCCAGCAGGTTGGGACTAGCGGTGCGCACAGATACGCAGTATTTT. Full variable domain (missing parts from reference TRBV5-8 and TRBJ2-3): EAGVTQSPTHLIKTRGQQATLRCSPISGHTSVYWYQQALGLGLQFLLWYDEGEERNRGNFPPRFSGRQFPNYSSELNVNALELEDSALYLCASRLGLAVRTDTQYFGPGTRLTVL.

The V gene is TRBV11-2, the J gene TRBJ1-1; the match to TRBD1 covers 8 bases. The trim removed 1 base at V and 3 bases at J, leaving 10 bases unmatched. In germline, CDR1 is SGHAT, CDR2 FQNNGV. CDR3 length: 17 residues. Written as DNA, the CDR3 is TGTGCCAGCAGCTTAGGGGACAGGATCGTGTCGGACACTGAAGCTTTCTTT. This encodes CASSLGDRIVSDTEAFF.

The chain links TRBV27 to TRBJ1-6; D possibly corresponds to TRBD1 (5 bases). The CDR3 covers 14 residues. V was clipped by 3 bases and J by 5 bases, with 8 bases between them. Per the germline V gene, CDR1 is MNHEY and CDR2 is SMNVEV (reference sequence). This CDR3 is CASSFAGNNSPLHF. CDR3 DNA: TGTGCCAGCAGTTTTGCAGGGAATAATTCACCCCTCCACTTT.

The genes are TRBV29-1 and TRBJ2-5, with D perhaps TRBD1 (6 bases). The germline V gene encodes CDR1 SQVTM and CDR2 ANQGSEA. CDR3 length equals 12 residues. V was trimmed by 7 bases and J by 4 bases, leaving 13 bases between them. In DNA form, the CDR3 reads TGCAGCGCCACTATACAGGGAGAGACCCAGTACTTC. Translated, it gives CSATIQGETQYF.

The gene calls are TRBV6-5 and TRBJ2-2; D gene uncertain. CDR3 size: 13 residues. Germline V lookup: CDR1 MNHEY, CDR2 SVGAGI. V was cut by 7 bases and J by 6 bases, with 12 bases left in between. As DNA, the CDR3 is TGTGCCAGCATGCGGTACAACGCCGGGGAGCTGTTTTTT. Translation gives CASMRYNAGELFF.

The CDR3 DNA reads TGTGCCAGCTCACAGGGACAGGAGCCGAGGAATAATGAAAAACTGTTTTTT. Residues: CASSQGQEPRNNEKLFF. The J gene is TRBJ1-4, the V gene TRBV18; 8 nucleotides line up with TRBD1. Losses at the gene ends were 4 bases for V and 4 bases for J; bases not matched to a gene: 11. CDR1 and CDR2 (germline): KGHSH, LQKENI. CDR3 length equals 17 residues.

The chain couples TRBV13 to TRBJ1-6; D is possibly TRBD1 (5 bases). The V end lost 0 bases, the J end lost 5 bases, and 5 bases lay between the germline ends. The germline V gene has CDR1 PRHDT and CDR2 FYEKMQ (reference sequence). The CDR3 has 14 residues. The DNA of the CDR3 is TGTGCCAGCAGCTTAGGGACAGATAATTCACCCCTCCACTTT. It specifies CASSLGTDNSPLHF.

The CDR3, as DNA: TGCGCCAGCAGCACTGGCCATAGGACTCGCATACAAGAGACCCAGTACTTC. Translating gives CASSTGHRTRIQETQYF. V gene TRBV5-1 combines with J gene TRBJ2-5; D possibly corresponds to TRBD2 (5 bases). V was shortened by 4 bases and J by 2 bases, with 21 bases between the two germline ends. The CDR3 extends over 17 amino acids. CDR1 and CDR2 from the germline V gene are SGHRS and YFSETQ.

The DNA for the CDR3 is TGTGCCAGCAGCCTCGGTCCTTCTGCAACTAATGAAAAACTGTTTTTT. This codes for CASSLGPSATNEKLFF. The chain links TRBV3-1 (or the pseudogene TRBV3-2) to TRBJ1-4; D uncertain. This CDR3 region has 16 residues. Between the trimmed V and J ends, which lost 4 bases and 0 bases, there was a span of 12 bases. Germline CDR1 reads LGHDT; CDR2 reads YNNKEL (reference sequence).

The rearrangement joins TRBV12-5 to TRBJ1-5; D perhaps matches TRBD1 (6 bases). V was pared by 7 bases and J by 2 bases, with 21 bases between. Germline lookup yields CDR1 LGHNT and CDR2 FRNRAP. The CDR3 is 17 amino acids. The CDR3 sequence is CASDTIGGPRGNQPQHF. Written as DNA, the CDR3 is TGTGCTAGTGATACGATAGGGGGACCCAGGGGCAATCAGCCCCAGCATTTT.

CDR3 nucleotides: TGTGCCACCAGCTCCCGAGGCTCTGGTTCACCCCTCCACTTT. Translating gives CATSSRGSGSPLHF. V and J are TRBV15 and TRBJ1-6; no firm D call. V lost 5 bases and J lost 9, with 14 bases in between. The CDR3 runs to 14 residues. CDR1 and CDR2 (germline): LNHNV, YYDKDF (reference sequence).

V gene TRBV5-5 combines with J gene TRBJ1-2, with D hard to call. V lost 8 bases, J lost 7 bases, and 15 bases lay in between. Germline V lookup: CDR1 SGHKS, CDR2 YYEKEE (reference sequence). CDR3 length equals 12 residues. The CDR3 loop reads CASYIRGGGYTF. CDR3 nucleotide sequence: TGTGCCAGTTATATCCGGGGAGGTGGCTACACCTTC.

The V gene is TRBV18, the J gene TRBJ2-7; D uncertain. The germline CDR1 and CDR2 sequences are KGHSH and LQKENI. CDR3 size: 12 residues. The V and J ends lost 3 bases and 0 bases respectively, with 3 bases between them. The CDR3 region is CASSPNSYEQYV. CDR3 coding DNA: TGTGCCAGCTCACCCAACTCCTACGAGCAGTACGTC.

The rearrangement uses TRBV14 and TRBJ1-2, with 8 nucleotides matching TRBD1. The J segment lost 5 bases and the V segment lost 1 base, leaving 6 bases of the junction unmatched. The CDR3 is made up of 15 amino acids. The germline V gene encodes CDR1 SGHDN and CDR2 FVKESK. CDR3 residues: CASSQAAGGQYGYTF. The CDR3 coding sequence is TGTGCCAGCAGCCAAGCGGCAGGGGGCCAGTATGGCTACACCTTC.

The chain couples TRBV10-3 to TRBJ1-5, with TRBD1 matching over 9 bases. Germline V gives CDR1 ENHRY, CDR2 SYGVKD. The CDR3 spans 14 residues. V dropped 8 bases and J dropped 7; count of bases not matched to a gene: 9. The CDR3 DNA follows: TGTGCCATCGGAGTGGGACAGGGCGACCAGCCCCAGCATTTT. Amino acids: CAIGVGQGDQPQHF.

The chain carries TRBV20-1 and TRBJ1-1; no clear D. CDR1 and CDR2 (germline): DFQATT, SNEGSKA (reference sequence). V was pared by 3 bases and J by 11 bases, with 13 bases between. The CDR3 consists of 11 residues. CDR3 DNA sequence: TGCAGTGCTAGCAGGATTACCGAGGCTTTCTTT. Protein product: CSASRITEAFF.

This rearrangement joins TRBV3-1 (or the pseudogene TRBV3-2) to TRBJ2-6; 7 nucleotides match TRBD1. The germline gives CDR1 LGHDT, CDR2 YNNKEL (reference sequence). With 4 bases clipped from V and 4 bases from J, the junction kept 7 bases outside the gene matches. This CDR3 region has 16 residues. Here the CDR3 reads CASSPVTGAGANVLTF. The CDR3 nucleotides read TGTGCCAGCAGCCCCGTAACAGGGGCAGGGGCCAACGTCCTGACTTTC.

This clone was found once. The rearrangement links TRBV13 to TRBJ2-7; D gene unclear. Trimming pared 0 bases from V and 6 bases from J, leaving 6 bases between. This CDR3 spans 12 amino acids. Germline V gene data show CDR1 as PRHDT and CDR2 as FYEKMQ (reference sequence). DNA for the CDR3: TGTGCCAGCAGCTTAGGCGTTTTCGAGCAGTACTTC. This encodes CASSLGVFEQYF. Based on the CDR3 plus reference TRBV13 and TRBJ2-7, the full variable domain is AAGVIQSPRHLIKEKRETATLKCYPIPRHDTVYWYQQGPGQDPQFLISFYEKMQSDKGSIPDRFSAQQFSDYHSELNMSSLELGDSALYFCASSLGVFEQYFGPGTRLTVT.

This CDR3 reads CANGQEANTEAFF. The CDR3 bases are TGTGCCAACGGACAGGAAGCGAACACTGAAGCTTTCTTT. The rearrangement links TRBV2 to TRBJ1-1; TRBD1 aligns across 7 bases. Germline-derived CDR1 and CDR2 are SNHLY and FYNNEI. The CDR3 is 13 residues long. V was pared by 10 bases and J by 1 base, with 6 bases of the junction left unmatched.

The chain is built from TRBV7-9 and TRBJ1-3; 8 positions agree with TRBD1. Germline V gene data show CDR1 as SEHNR and CDR2 as FQNEAQ (reference sequence). Germline trimming cut 2 bases from V and 0 bases from J; bases unmatched to any gene: 6. The length of the CDR3 is 17 residues. The CDR3 protein is CASSLWTGRDSGNTIYF. DNA for the CDR3: TGTGCCAGCAGCTTATGGACAGGGCGCGACTCTGGAAACACCATATATTTT. The whole variable domain, remainder taken from reference TRBV7-9 and TRBJ1-3, is DTGVSQNPRHKITKRGQNVTFRCDPISEHNRLYWYRQTLGQGPEFLTYFQNEAQLEKSRLLSDRFSAERPKGSFSTLEIQRTEQGDSAMYLCASSLWTGRDSGNTIYFGEGSWLTVV.

The chain links TRBV30 to TRBJ1-6; unclear D gene. Trimming took off 1 base at V and 0 bases at J, with 10 bases between the two ends. The CDR3 is 16 residues long. Germline values: CDR1 GTSNPN, CDR2 SVGIG (reference sequence). The CDR3 sequence: CAWSATSSSYNSPLHF. In DNA form, the CDR3 reads TGTGCCTGGAGTGCGACATCCAGCTCCTATAATTCACCCCTCCACTTT.